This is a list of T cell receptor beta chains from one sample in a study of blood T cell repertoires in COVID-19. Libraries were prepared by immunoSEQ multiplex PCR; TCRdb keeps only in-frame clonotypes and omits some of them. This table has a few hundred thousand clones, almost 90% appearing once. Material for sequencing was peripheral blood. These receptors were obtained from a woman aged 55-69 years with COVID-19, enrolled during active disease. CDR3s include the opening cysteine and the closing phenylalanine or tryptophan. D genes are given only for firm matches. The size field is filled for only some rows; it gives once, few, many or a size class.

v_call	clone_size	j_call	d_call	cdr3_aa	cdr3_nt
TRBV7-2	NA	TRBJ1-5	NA	CASSLAISASSNQPQHF	TGTGCCAGCAGCTTAGCCATTTCCGCCAGTAGCAATCAGCCCCAGCATTTT
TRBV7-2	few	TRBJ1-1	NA	CASSLQGRNTEAFF	TGTGCCAGCAGCTTACAGGGGCGGAACACTGAAGCTTTCTTT
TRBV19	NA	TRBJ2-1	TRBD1	CASSGTGRSYNEQFF	TGTGCCAGTAGTGGGACAGGGCGCTCCTACAATGAGCAGTTCTTC
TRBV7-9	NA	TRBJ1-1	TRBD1	CASSLGGTGVGTEAFF	TGTGCCAGCAGCTTAGGGGGGACAGGGGTTGGCACTGAAGCTTTCTTT
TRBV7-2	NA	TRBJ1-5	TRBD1	CASSPDRVQPQHF	TGTGCCAGCAGCCCCGACAGGGTTCAGCCCCAGCATTTT
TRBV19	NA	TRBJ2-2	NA	CASSISLGASNTGELFF	TGTGCCAGTAGTATAAGCCTTGGAGCGTCGAACACCGGGGAGCTGTTTTTT
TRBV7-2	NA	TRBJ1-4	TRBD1	CASSLSGGADEKLFF	TGTGCCAGCAGCTTGTCAGGGGGCGCTGATGAAAAACTGTTTTTT
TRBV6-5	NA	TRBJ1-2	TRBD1	CASSYRDSPYGYTF	TGTGCCAGCAGCTACCGGGACAGCCCCTATGGCTACACCTTC
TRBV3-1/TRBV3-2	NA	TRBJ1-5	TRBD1	CASSIGQGRFLKNQPQHF	TGTGCCAGCAGCATAGGACAGGGTCGCTTTCTTAAGAATCAGCCCCAGCATTTT
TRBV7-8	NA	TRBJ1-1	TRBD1	CASSPTDRAYTEAFF	TGTGCCAGCAGCCCCACCGACAGGGCCTACACTGAAGCTTTCTTT
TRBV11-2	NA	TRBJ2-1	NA	CASSLIGSYNEQFF	TGTGCCAGCAGCTTGATCGGCTCCTACAATGAGCAGTTCTTC
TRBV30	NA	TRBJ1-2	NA	CAWSVLSSGYGYTF	TGTGCCTGGAGTGTACTATCTTCGGGCTATGGCTACACCTTC
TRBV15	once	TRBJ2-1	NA	CATNDIYNEQFF	TGTGCCACCAACGACATCTACAATGAGCAGTTCTTC
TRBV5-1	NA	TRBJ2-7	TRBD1	CASKVDRGYEQYF	TGCGCCAGCAAAGTGGACAGGGGCTACGAGCAGTACTTC
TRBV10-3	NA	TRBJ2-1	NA	CAISEWDGSSYNEQFF	TGTGCCATCAGTGAGTGGGACGGGAGCTCCTACAATGAGCAGTTCTTC
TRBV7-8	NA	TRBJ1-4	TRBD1	CASSSLGQGGEKLFF	TGTGCCAGCAGCTCCCTTGGACAGGGTGGGGAAAAACTGTTTTTT
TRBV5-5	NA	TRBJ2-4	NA	CASSYGSVGGIQYF	TGTGCCAGCAGTTACGGATCAGTGGGGGGCATTCAGTACTTC
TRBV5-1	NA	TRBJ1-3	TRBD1	CASSTRTGASGNTIYF	TGCGCCAGCAGCACCCGGACAGGGGCCTCTGGAAACACCATATATTTT
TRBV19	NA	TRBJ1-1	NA	CASMPNMNTEAFF	TGTGCCAGTATGCCCAACATGAACACTGAAGCTTTCTTT
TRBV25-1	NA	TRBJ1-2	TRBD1	CASSEYGGQAYYGYTF	TGTGCCAGCAGTGAATATGGTGGACAGGCATACTATGGCTACACCTTC
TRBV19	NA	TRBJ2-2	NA	CASSMRGWTGELFF	TGTGCCAGTAGTATGCGGGGTTGGACCGGGGAGCTGTTTTTT
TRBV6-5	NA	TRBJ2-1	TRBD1	CASRYRGPYNEQFF	TGTGCCAGCAGGTACAGGGGCCCCTACAATGAGCAGTTCTTC
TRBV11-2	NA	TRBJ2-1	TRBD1	CASSLTGAWNEQFF	TGTGCCAGCAGCTTAACAGGGGCTTGGAATGAGCAGTTCTTC
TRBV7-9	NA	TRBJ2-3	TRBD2	CASSLQSGGRGGDTQYF	TGTGCCAGCAGCTTACAAAGCGGGGGCCGCGGCGGGGATACGCAGTATTTT
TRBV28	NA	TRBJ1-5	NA	CASSLTSGQGSRQPQHF	TGTGCCAGCAGTTTAACAAGCGGGCAGGGTAGCCGTCAGCCCCAGCATTTT
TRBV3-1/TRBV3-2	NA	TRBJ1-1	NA	CASSQAAGTRGTEAFF	TGTGCCAGCAGCCAAGCGGCAGGGACACGGGGCACTGAAGCTTTCTTT
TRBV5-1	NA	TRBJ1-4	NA	CASRAGGITTNEKLFF	TGCGCCAGCAGGGCGGGGGGGATCACAACTAATGAAAAACTGTTTTTT
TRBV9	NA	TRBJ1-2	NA	CASRQGNYGYTF	TGTGCCAGCAGACAGGGAAACTATGGCTACACCTTC
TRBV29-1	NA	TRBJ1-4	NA	CSVEDREKLFF	TGCAGCGTTGAAGATCGTGAAAAACTGTTTTTT
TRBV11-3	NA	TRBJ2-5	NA	CASSAAGSQETQYF	TGTGCCAGCAGCGCGGCCGGGAGCCAAGAGACCCAGTACTTC
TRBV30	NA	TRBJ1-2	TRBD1	CAWSTSGGRGPARYGYTF	TGTGCCTGGAGTACCTCTGGTGGCAGGGGGCCCGCTCGCTATGGCTACACCTTC
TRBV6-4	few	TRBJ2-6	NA	CASSAGVASGANVLTF	TGTGCCAGCAGTGCAGGGGTTGCCTCTGGGGCCAACGTCCTGACTTTC
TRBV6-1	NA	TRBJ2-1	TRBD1	CASSGGWGQHHNEQFF	TGTGCCAGCAGTGGGGGATGGGGACAGCACCACAATGAGCAGTTCTTC